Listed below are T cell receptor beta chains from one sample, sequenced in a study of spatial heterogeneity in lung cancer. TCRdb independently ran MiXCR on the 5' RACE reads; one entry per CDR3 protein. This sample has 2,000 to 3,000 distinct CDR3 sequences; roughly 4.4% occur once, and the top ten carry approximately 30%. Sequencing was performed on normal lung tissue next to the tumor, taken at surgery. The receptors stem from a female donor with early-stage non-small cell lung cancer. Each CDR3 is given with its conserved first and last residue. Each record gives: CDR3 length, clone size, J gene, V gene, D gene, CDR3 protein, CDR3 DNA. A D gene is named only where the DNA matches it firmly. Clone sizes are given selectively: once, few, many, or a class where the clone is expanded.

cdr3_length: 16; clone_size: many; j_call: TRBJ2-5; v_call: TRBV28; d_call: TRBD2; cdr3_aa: CASSQTSGSRRETQYF; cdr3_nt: TGTGCCAGCAGTCAAACTAGCGGGAGCAGAAGAGAGACCCAGTACTTC
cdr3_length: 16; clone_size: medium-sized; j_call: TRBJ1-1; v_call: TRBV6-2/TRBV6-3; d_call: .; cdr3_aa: CASSYPARRANTEAFF; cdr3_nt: TGTGCCAGCAGTTACCCCGCTCGCAGGGCGAACACTGAAGCTTTCTTT
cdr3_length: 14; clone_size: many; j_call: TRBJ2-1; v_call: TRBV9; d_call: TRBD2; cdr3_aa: CASSPGTSYNEQFF; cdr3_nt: TGTGCCAGCAGCCCCGGGACTAGCTACAATGAGCAGTTCTTC
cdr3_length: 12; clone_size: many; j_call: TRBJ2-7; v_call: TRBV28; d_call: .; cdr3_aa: CASSILTYEQYF; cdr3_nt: TGTGCCAGCAGTATCCTCACCTACGAGCAGTACTTC
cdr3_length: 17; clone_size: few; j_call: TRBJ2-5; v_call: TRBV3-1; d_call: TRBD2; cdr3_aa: CASSQEGLAGAGETQYF; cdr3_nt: TGTGCCAGCAGCCAAGAAGGGCTAGCGGGGGCTGGGGAGACCCAGTACTTC
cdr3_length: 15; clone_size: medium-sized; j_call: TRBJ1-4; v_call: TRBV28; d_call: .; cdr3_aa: CASSLGHGGNEKLFF; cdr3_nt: TGTGCCAGCAGTTTGGGCCACGGGGGCAATGAAAAACTGTTTTTT
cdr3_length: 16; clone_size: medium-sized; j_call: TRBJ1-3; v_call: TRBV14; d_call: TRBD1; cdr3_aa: CASSPPGTGSGNTIYF; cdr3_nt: TGTGCCAGCAGCCCTCCCGGGACAGGGTCTGGAAACACCATATATTTT
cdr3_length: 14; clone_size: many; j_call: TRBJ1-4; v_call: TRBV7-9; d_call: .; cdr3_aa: CASSGWGSGEKLFF; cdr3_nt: TGTGCCAGCAGCGGCTGGGGGTCGGGTGAAAAACTGTTTTTT
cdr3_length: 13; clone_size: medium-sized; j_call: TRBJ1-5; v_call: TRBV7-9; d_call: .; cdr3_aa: CASSSQGGGPQHF; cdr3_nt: TGTGCCAGCAGCTCCCAGGGCGGGGGGCCCCAGCATTTT
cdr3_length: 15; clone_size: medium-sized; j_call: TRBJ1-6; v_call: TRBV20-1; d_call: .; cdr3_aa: CSARGTRLQNSPLHF; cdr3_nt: TGCAGTGCTAGGGGGACACGCCTGCAAAATTCACCCCTCCACTTT
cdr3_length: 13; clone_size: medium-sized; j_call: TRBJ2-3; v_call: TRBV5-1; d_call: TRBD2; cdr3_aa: CASRGLAGDTQYF; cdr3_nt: TGCGCCAGCAGGGGACTAGCGGGAGATACGCAGTATTTT
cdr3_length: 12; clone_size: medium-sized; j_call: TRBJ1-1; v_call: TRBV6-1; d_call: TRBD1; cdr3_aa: CASSDREGEAFF; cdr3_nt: TGTGCCAGCAGCGACAGGGAGGGTGAAGCTTTCTTT
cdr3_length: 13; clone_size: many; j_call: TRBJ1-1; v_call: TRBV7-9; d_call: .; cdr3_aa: CASSPQGTTEAFF; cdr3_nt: TGTGCCAGCAGCCCCCAGGGGACCACTGAAGCTTTCTTT
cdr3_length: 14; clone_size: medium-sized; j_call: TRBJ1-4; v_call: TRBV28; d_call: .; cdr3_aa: CATSLAGPNEKLFF; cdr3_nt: TGTGCCACCAGCCTGGCGGGACCTAATGAAAAACTGTTTTTT
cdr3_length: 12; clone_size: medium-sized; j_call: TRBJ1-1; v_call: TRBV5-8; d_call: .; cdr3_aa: CASSLVATEAFF; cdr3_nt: TGTGCCAGCAGCTTGGTGGCCACTGAAGCTTTCTTT
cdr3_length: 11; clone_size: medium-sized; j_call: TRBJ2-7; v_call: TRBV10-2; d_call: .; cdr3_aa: CASSEGDEQYF; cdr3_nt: TGCGCCAGCAGTGAGGGAGACGAGCAGTACTTC
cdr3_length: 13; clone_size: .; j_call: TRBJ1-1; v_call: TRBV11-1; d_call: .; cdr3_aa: CASSFYENTEAFF; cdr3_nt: TGTGCCAGCAGCTTTTACGAGAACACTGAAGCTTTCTTT
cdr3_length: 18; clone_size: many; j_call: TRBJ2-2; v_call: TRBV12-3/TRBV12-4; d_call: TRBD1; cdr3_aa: CASSLGTVPTRRTGELFF; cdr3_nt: TGTGCCAGCAGTTTGGGGACAGTCCCAACTCGGCGGACCGGGGAGCTGTTTTTT
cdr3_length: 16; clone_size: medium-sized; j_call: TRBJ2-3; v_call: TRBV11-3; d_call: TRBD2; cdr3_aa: CASSKGTSGRSDTQYF; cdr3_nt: TGTGCCAGCAGCAAGGGGACTAGCGGGAGATCCGATACGCAGTATTTT
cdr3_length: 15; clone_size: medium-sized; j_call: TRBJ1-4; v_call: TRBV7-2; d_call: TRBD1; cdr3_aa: CASSLAGGAQEKLFF; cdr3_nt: TGTGCCAGCAGCTTAGCAGGGGGCGCTCAGGAAAAACTGTTTTTT
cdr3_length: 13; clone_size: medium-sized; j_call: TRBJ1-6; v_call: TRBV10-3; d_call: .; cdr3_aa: CAIKSEPNSPLHF; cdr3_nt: TGTGCCATCAAATCCGAGCCCAATTCACCCCTCCACTTT
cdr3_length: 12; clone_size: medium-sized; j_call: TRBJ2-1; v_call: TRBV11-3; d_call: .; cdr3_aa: CASATSGDEQFF; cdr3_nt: TGTGCCAGCGCAACGTCGGGAGATGAGCAGTTCTTC
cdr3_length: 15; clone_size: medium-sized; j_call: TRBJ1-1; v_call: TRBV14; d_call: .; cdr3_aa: CASSPRSGVYTEAFF; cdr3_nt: TGTGCCAGCAGCCCCCGGTCAGGGGTATACACTGAAGCTTTCTTT
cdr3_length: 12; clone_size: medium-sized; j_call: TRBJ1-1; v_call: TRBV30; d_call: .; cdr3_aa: CAWSGEEGKAFF; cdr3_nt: TGTGCCTGGAGTGGGGAAGAGGGGAAAGCTTTCTTT
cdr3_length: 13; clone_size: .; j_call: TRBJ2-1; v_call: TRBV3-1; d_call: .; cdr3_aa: CASRGEAGYEQFF; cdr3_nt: TGTGCCAGCAGGGGGGAAGCGGGTTATGAGCAGTTCTTC
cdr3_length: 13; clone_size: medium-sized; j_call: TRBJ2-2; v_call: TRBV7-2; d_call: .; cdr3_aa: CASSSTYTGELFF; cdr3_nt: TGTGCCAGCAGCTCGACATACACCGGGGAGCTGTTTTTT
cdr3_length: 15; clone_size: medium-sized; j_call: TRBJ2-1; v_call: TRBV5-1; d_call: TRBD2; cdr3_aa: CASSLVAGVGNEQFF; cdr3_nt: TGCGCCAGCAGCTTGGTGGCGGGAGTAGGTAATGAGCAGTTCTTC